Below are 29 T cell receptor beta chains sequenced from a single sample in a study of Ad26.COV2.S vaccination and SARS-CoV-2 variants. Produced via immunoSEQ multiplex PCR; TCRdb's table is partial and in-frame only. This table holds roughly 700,000 clones, 70% to 90% found once. Treatment noted: approximately 18 received Ad26.COV2.S at low or high dose, single or two shots; 5 received placebo; per-sample allocation not given. At day 63 after the first vaccine or placebo injection, samples were drawn. Sample: peripheral blood, taken in a trial of Ad26.COV2.S vaccine versus placebo. The receptors stem from a person aged 18-60 years who received the Ad26.COV2.S COVID-19 vaccine or a placebo.

This rearrangement joins TRBV19 to TRBJ1-4; D remains unclear. The CDR3 runs 16 residues. Germline CDR1 reads LNHDA; CDR2 reads SQIVND (reference sequence). V lost 3 bases, J lost 6 bases, and 17 bases lay in between. CDR3 loop: CASSIGRMDIDEKLFF. CDR3 bases: TGTGCCAGTAGTATCGGACGGATGGATATAGATGAAAAACTGTTTTTT.

This clone was detected only once. The rearrangement joins TRBV24-1 to TRBJ2-1, with TRBD1 matching 7 bases. The CDR3 is 15 residues long. The V segment lost 4 bases and the J segment 5 bases; nucleotides outside the gene matches: 7. Germline CDR1 reads KGHDR; CDR2 reads SFDVKD. CDR3 nucleotides: TGTGCCACCAGTGACACAACAGGGGTCCACAATGAGCAGTTCTTC. Translated, it gives CATSDTTGVHNEQFF.

This clone has only one observation. V is TRBV6-5 and J is TRBJ2-5; TRBD1 is a possible D gene (7 bases). The CDR3 sequence is 16 residues long. CDR1 and CDR2 (germline): MNHEY, SVGAGI. V was cut by 3 bases and J by 1 base, with 15 bases left in between. The CDR3 region has the DNA TGTGCCAGCAGTTATGGGGGCGGGACAGCCCAAGAGACCCAGTACTTC. This translates into CASSYGGGTAQETQYF.

The V and J genes are TRBV6-6 and TRBJ2-7; D could derive from TRBD1 or TRBD2 (5 bases each). The CDR3 is made up of 14 amino acids. Germline CDR1 MNHNY, CDR2 SVGAGI (reference sequence). Deletions cut 4 bases from V and 3 bases from J, with 13 bases between. CDR3 protein: CASSSTGTDYEQYF. CDR3 in DNA: TGTGCCAGCAGTTCCACCGGGACCGACTACGAGCAGTACTTC.

The V call is TRBV5-1, the J call TRBJ2-7, with 11 positions matching TRBD2. CDR3 length: 15 amino acids. CDR1 is SGHRS and CDR2 is YFSETQ in the germline V gene. V shed 4 bases and J 1 base; nucleotides not matched to a gene: 4. CDR3 bases: TGCGCCAGCAGCCACGGGACTAGCGGTTCCTACGAGCAGTACTTC. Its protein is CASSHGTSGSYEQYF.

The CDR3 nucleotides are TGTGCCAGCAGCTTAGCAGGACTAGCGGGAGGAGATACGCAGTATTTT. Its translation: CASSLAGLAGGDTQYF. This chain links TRBV7-2 with TRBJ2-3, with 14 bases lining up with TRBD2. Germline-derived CDR1 and CDR2 are SGHTA and FQGNSA. The CDR3 is made up of 16 amino acids. V was pared by 0 bases and J by 5 bases, with 1 base of the junction left unmatched.

V is TRBV7-2 and J is TRBJ1-5, with 9 bases identical to TRBD1. The germline gives CDR1 SGHTA, CDR2 FQGNSA. The CDR3 totals 15 residues. Germline trimming cut 7 bases from V and 2 bases from J; bases unmatched to any gene: 6. The CDR3 region is CASTTGTGRNQPQHF. The CDR3 DNA follows: TGTGCCAGCACAACCGGGACAGGGCGCAATCAGCCCCAGCATTTT. Full variable domain (outside the CDR3, taken from reference TRBV7-2 and TRBJ1-5): GAGVSQSPSNKVTEKGKDVELRCDPISGHTALYWYRQSLGQGLEFLIYFQGNSAPDKSGLPSDRFSAERTGGSVSTLTIQRTQQEDSAVYLCASTTGTGRNQPQHFGDGTRLSIL.

On this clone: This same CDR3 is encoded by further DNA sequences in the sample. The chain carries TRBV25-1 and TRBJ2-7; tentatively, D is TRBD1 (6 bases). V lost 4 bases and J lost 3, with 7 bases in between. Germline V gene lookup returns CDR1 MGHDK and CDR2 SYGVNS. This CDR3 is built from 12 residues. CDR3 DNA sequence: TGTGCCAGCAGTGCGGACAGCTACGAGCAGTACTTC. Encoded protein: CASSADSYEQYF.

The chain links TRBV7-2 to TRBJ2-7; D is unresolved. With 5 bases removed from V and 2 bases from J, the gap between germline ends came to 10 bases. From germline, CDR1 is SGHTA and CDR2 FQGNSA. The CDR3 is made up of 13 amino acids. The CDR3 spells CASSPTVTYEQYF. As DNA, the CDR3 is TGTGCCAGCAGCCCGACGGTGACCTACGAGCAGTACTTC.

V usage is TRBV7-9 and J usage is TRBJ2-7; the match to TRBD1 covers 12 bases. V lost 5 bases to trimming and J lost 4 bases; unmatched junction nucleotides: 6. The V gene's germline CDR1 is SEHNR and CDR2 FQNEAQ (reference sequence). The CDR3 has 15 amino acids. The CDR3 is CASSNRDRGLYEQYF. CDR3 coding DNA: TGTGCCAGCAGCAACCGGGACAGGGGGCTTTACGAGCAGTACTTC.

This clone appeared once. The chain joins TRBV4-3 to TRBJ1-5; tentatively, D is TRBD1 (6 bases). Trimming shortened V by 0 bases and J by 0 bases, and 15 bases separated the two germline ends. CDR3 length equals 18 residues. Germline V gene sequence: CDR1 LGHNA, CDR2 YSLEER. The CDR3: CASSQDLTGWDSNQPQHF. In DNA form, the CDR3 reads TGCGCCAGCAGCCAAGACCTTACAGGGTGGGATAGCAATCAGCCCCAGCATTTT.

This sequence joins TRBV10-2 and TRBJ2-7; 13 bases map to TRBD2. The CDR3 spans 15 residues. Germline V gene lookup returns CDR1 WSHSY and CDR2 SAAADI. V lost 6 bases to trimming and J lost 6 bases; unmatched junction nucleotides: 8. The CDR3 spells CASRGTSGAAGEQYF. The CDR3 region has the DNA TGCGCCAGCAGGGGGACTAGCGGGGCGGCTGGCGAGCAGTACTTC.

The rearrangement joins TRBV4-1 to TRBJ1-6; D remains ambiguous. V lost 0 bases and J lost 5, with 5 bases in between. CDR3 length: 14 residues. CDR1 MGHRA and CDR2 YSYEKL come from the germline V gene. Here the CDR3 DNA reads TGCGCCAGCAGCCAAGATGCCAATAATTCACCCCTCCACTTT. It yields the protein CASSQDANNSPLHF.

The rearrangement joins TRBV5-4 to TRBJ1-3; D is uncertain. CDR1 SGHNT and CDR2 YYREEE come from the germline V gene (reference sequence). CDR3 length: 15 residues. V was clipped by 4 bases and J by 0 bases, with 11 bases between them. CDR3 DNA: TGTGCCAGCAGCGACACCGCGCACTCTGGAAACACCATATATTTT. Protein product: CASSDTAHSGNTIYF.

The chain joins TRBV7-9 to TRBJ1-6, with D perhaps TRBD1 (6 bases). Trimming left V 1 base short and J 5 bases short, with 9 bases between. The germline gives CDR1 SEHNR, CDR2 FQNEAQ (reference sequence). This CDR3 is built from 15 residues. CDR3 sequence: CASSLVGQNNSPLHF. CDR3 in DNA: TGTGCCAGCAGCTTAGTCGGACAGAATAATTCACCCCTCCACTTT.

The chain is built from TRBV11-2 and TRBJ1-1; TRBD1 matches 7 bases. J gave up 3 bases and V 5 bases, and 6 bases lay outside the gene matches. The CDR3 is made up of 14 amino acids. In germline, CDR1 is SGHAT, CDR2 FQNNGV. CDR3 sequence (DNA): TGTGCCAGCAGCCCACGGGACAGCCACACTGAAGCTTTCTTT. Its protein product is CASSPRDSHTEAFF.

This clone was picked up a small number of times. The chain links TRBV18 to TRBJ2-7; D remains ambiguous. The germline gives CDR1 KGHSH, CDR2 LQKENI. Trimming took 0 bases from V and 2 from J, leaving 11 bases between them. The CDR3 extends over 15 amino acids. The chain's CDR3 is CASSPPARPTYEQYF. The DNA for the CDR3 is TGTGCCAGCTCACCACCGGCCAGGCCAACCTACGAGCAGTACTTC. The full variable domain, with the rest looked up from reference TRBV18 and TRBJ2-7, is NAGVMQNPRHLVRRRGQEARLRCSPMKGHSHVYWYRQLPEEGLKFMVYLQKENIIDESGMPKERFSAEFPKEGPSILRIQQVVRGDSAAYFCASSPPARPTYEQYFGPGTRLTVT.

The rearrangement uses TRBV9 and TRBJ1-5, with D uncertain. This CDR3 has 14 residues. The germline V gene has CDR1 SGDLS and CDR2 YYNGEE. V gave up 0 bases and J gave up 7 bases, with 11 bases separating them. CDR3: CASSVGHSGQPQHF. In DNA form, the CDR3 reads TGTGCCAGCAGCGTAGGGCATAGTGGGCAGCCCCAGCATTTT.

The chain links TRBV5-4 to TRBJ1-2, with D tentatively TRBD1 (5 bases). The CDR3 totals 15 residues. The germline gives CDR1 SGHNT, CDR2 YYREEE (reference sequence). The V gene lost 3 bases and the J gene lost 5 bases, with 17 bases spanning the gap. CDR3 DNA sequence: TGTGCCAGCAGCTCCCCTCTACAGGCTTCATATGGCTACACCTTC. Encoded protein: CASSSPLQASYGYTF.

The chain carries TRBV2 and TRBJ1-5; 9 nucleotides agree with TRBD1. The CDR3 is made up of 14 amino acids. The germline gives CDR1 SNHLY, CDR2 FYNNEI. J was trimmed by 7 bases and V by 8 bases; bases with no gene match: 9. In nucleotides, the CDR3 is TGTGCCAGCTGGACAGGGGCGAACGGGCAGCCCCAGCATTTT. Translating gives CASWTGANGQPQHF.

This clone has a single count. The rearrangement joins TRBV9 to TRBJ1-1; TRBD1 matches at 7 bases. The germline V gene encodes CDR1 SGDLS and CDR2 YYNGEE. The CDR3 is made up of 14 amino acids. Trimming took 4 bases from V and 6 from J; bases not matched to a gene: 9. This chain's CDR3 is CASSPGEGAPEAFF. The CDR3 DNA reads as TGTGCCAGCAGCCCCGGGGAGGGGGCCCCTGAAGCTTTCTTT.

The V call is TRBV6-2 or TRBV6-3, the J call TRBJ2-7; a possible D gene is TRBD2 (5 bases). CDR1 MNHEY and CDR2 SVGEGT come from the germline V gene. The CDR3 is made up of 15 amino acids. The V and J ends lost 4 bases and 2 bases respectively, with 15 bases between them. The CDR3 loop reads CASSSTPRGTYEQYF. In nucleotides, the CDR3 is TGTGCCAGCAGTTCCACCCCCCGGGGAACCTACGAGCAGTACTTC.

This clone was seen once. This sample includes further DNA sequences coding for the same CDR3. V gene TRBV29-1 combines with J gene TRBJ1-1; D might be TRBD1 (5 bases). The CDR3 spans 12 residues. V gave up 6 bases and J gave up 5 bases, with 13 bases separating them. Germline V gene sequence: CDR1 SQVTM, CDR2 ANQGSEA. DNA for the CDR3: TGCAGCGTGGCCGGGACGAATACTGAAGCTTTCTTT. Its protein product is CSVAGTNTEAFF.

V and J are TRBV27 and TRBJ2-5; 14 bases match TRBD2. The V gene's germline CDR1 is MNHEY and CDR2 SMNVEV (reference sequence). The CDR3 runs to 15 residues. J lost 6 bases, V lost 5 bases, and 5 bases had no gene match. The CDR3 protein is CASSRGLAGEQTQYF. In nucleotides, the CDR3 is TGTGCCAGCAGTCGGGGACTAGCGGGAGAACAGACCCAGTACTTC.

The chain combines TRBV7-8 with TRBJ2-1; possible D gene TRBD2, 6 bases. Trimming shortened V by 1 base and J by 5 bases, and 15 bases separated the two germline ends. Germline lookup yields CDR1 SGHVS and CDR2 FQNEAQ. CDR3 length equals 16 residues. The CDR3 sequence is CASSLEWAGIHNEQFF. Here the CDR3 DNA reads TGTGCCAGCAGCTTAGAGTGGGCGGGGATTCACAATGAGCAGTTCTTC.

The table lists this clone with a count of one. The J gene is TRBJ1-6, the V gene TRBV5-1; D is undetermined. CDR3 length: 14 residues. With 4 bases removed from V and 9 bases from J, the gap between germline ends came to 14 bases. Per germline, CDR1 SGHRS and CDR2 YFSETQ. In nucleotides, the CDR3 is TGCGCCAGCAGCATGACAACTGGCTCTTCACCCCTCCACTTT. Encoded protein: CASSMTTGSSPLHF.

The rearrangement uses TRBV6-5 and TRBJ1-5; a possible D gene is TRBD1 (6 bases). CDR3 length equals 15 residues. The ends were cut back, 5 bases at V and 9 bases at J, with 20 bases in the middle. Germline V gives CDR1 MNHEY, CDR2 SVGAGI. This chain's CDR3 is CASSPQWDTGGPQHF. The CDR3 DNA follows: TGTGCCAGCAGTCCACAATGGGACACGGGTGGGCCCCAGCATTTT.

This chain connects TRBV10-3 to TRBJ1-2, with D uncertain. Germline V gives CDR1 ENHRY, CDR2 SYGVKD. The CDR3 loop spans 16 amino acids. V lost 0 bases, J lost 2 bases, and 13 bases lay in between. The CDR3 bases are TGTGCCATCAGTGAGTCGGGAGAGCCCGACAACTATGGCTACACCTTC. Its protein product is CAISESGEPDNYGYTF.

The V call is TRBV5-6, the J call TRBJ1-2, with D maybe TRBD1 (5 bases). Trimming pared 4 bases from V and 8 bases from J, leaving 9 bases between. From germline, CDR1 is SGHDT and CDR2 YYEEEE. The CDR3 is made up of 11 amino acids. The CDR3 DNA follows: TGTGCCAGCAGCCGTCGGGGCGGCTACACCTTC. Its protein is CASSRRGGYTF.